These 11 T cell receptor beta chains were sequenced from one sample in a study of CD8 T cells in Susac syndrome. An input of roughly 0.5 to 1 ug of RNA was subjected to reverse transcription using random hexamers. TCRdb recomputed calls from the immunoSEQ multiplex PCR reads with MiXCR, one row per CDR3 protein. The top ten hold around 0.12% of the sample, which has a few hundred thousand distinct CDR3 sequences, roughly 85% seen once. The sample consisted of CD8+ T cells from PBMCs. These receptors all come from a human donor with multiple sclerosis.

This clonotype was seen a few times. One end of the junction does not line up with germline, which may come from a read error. The CDR3, as DNA: TGTGCCAGCAGTTTAATCGGAAGCGGGAGTTTAGATACGCAGTATTTT. As protein: CASSLIGSGSLDTQYF. The chain joins TRBV7-3 to TRBJ2-3, with 8 bases lining up with TRBD2. CDR3 length: 16 residues. CDR1 is SGHTA, CDR2 FQGTGA, per germline.

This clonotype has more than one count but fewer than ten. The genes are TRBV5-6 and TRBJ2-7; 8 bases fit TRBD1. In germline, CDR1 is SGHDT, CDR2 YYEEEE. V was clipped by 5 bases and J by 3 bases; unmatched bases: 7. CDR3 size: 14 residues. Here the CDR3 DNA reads TGTGCCAGCAGTTCCGGGACAGGACTCTACGAGCAGTACTTC. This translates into CASSSGTGLYEQYF.

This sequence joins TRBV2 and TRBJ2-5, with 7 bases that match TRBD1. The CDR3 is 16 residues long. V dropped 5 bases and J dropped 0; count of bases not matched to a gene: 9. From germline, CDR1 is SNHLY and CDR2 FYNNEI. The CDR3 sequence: CASSRTGTEYQETQYF. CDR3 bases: TGTGCCAGCAGTAGAACCGGGACAGAGTACCAAGAGACCCAGTACTTC.

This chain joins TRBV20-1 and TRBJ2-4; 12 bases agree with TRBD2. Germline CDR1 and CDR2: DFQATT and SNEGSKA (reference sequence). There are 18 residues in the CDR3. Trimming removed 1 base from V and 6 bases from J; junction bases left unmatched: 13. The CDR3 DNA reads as TGCAGTGCTAGAGTCCTAGCGGGAGGGCTTGCTTCAATAAACATTCAGTACTTC. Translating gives CSARVLAGGLASINIQYF.

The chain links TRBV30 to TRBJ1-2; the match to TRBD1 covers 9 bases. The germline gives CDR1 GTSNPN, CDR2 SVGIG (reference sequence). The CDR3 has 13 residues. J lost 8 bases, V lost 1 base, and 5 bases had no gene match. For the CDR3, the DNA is TGTGCCTGGAGTGCCCGGACAGGGGAGGGCTACACCTTC. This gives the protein CAWSARTGEGYTF.

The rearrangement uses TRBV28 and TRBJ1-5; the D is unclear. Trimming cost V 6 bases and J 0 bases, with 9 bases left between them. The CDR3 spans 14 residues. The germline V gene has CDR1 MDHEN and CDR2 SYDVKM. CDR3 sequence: CASSPYDSNQPQHF. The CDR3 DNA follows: TGTGCCAGCAGCCCTTACGATAGCAATCAGCCCCAGCATTTT.

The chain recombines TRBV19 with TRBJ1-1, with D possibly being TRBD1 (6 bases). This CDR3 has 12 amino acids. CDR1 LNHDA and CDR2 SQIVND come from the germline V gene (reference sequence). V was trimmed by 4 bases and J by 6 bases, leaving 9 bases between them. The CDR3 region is CASSREGAEAFF. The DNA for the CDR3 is TGTGCCAGTAGTAGGGAGGGGGCTGAAGCTTTCTTT.

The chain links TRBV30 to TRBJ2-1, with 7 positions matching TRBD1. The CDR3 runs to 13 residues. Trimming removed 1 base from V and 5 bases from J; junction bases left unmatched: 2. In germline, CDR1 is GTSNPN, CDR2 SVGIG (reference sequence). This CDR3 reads CAWSGTGNNEQFF. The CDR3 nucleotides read TGTGCCTGGAGTGGGACAGGTAACAATGAGCAGTTCTTC.

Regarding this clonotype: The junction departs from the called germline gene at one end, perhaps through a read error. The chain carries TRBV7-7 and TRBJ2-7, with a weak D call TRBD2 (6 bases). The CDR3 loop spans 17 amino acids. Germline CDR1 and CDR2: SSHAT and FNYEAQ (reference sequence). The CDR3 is CASSLGPSEGQIYEQYF. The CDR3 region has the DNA TGTGCTAGCAGCTTAGGGCCCTCGGAGGGCCAGATCTACGAGCAGTACTTC.

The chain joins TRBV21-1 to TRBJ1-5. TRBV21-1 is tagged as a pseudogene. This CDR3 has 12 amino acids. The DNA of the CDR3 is TGTGCCAACAGCCTACCTCATCAGCCCCAGCATTTT. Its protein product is CANSLPHQPQHF.

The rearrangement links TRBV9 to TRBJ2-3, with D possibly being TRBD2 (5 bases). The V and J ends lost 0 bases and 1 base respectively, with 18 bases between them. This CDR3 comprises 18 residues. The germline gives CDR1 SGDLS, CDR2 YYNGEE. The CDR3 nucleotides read TGTGCCAGCAGCGTAGCTACGGAGCGGCCAAGGCGCACAGATACGCAGTATTTT. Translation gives CASSVATERPRRTDTQYF. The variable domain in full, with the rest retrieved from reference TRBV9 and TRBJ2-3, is DSGVTQTPKHLITATGQRVTLRCSPRSGDLSVYWYQQSLDQGLQFLIQYYNGEERAKGNILERFSAQQFPDLHSELNLSSLELGDSALYFCASSVATERPRRTDTQYFGPGTRLTVL.